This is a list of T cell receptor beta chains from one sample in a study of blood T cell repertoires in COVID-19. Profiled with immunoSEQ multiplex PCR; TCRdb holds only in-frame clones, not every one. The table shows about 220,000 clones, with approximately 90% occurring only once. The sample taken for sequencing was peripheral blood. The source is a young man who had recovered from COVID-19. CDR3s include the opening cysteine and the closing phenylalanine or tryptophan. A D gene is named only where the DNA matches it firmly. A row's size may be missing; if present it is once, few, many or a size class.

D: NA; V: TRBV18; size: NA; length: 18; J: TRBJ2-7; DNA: TGTGCCAGCTCACCATCGTTGGGCAGCACAATTTACCCCTACGAGCAGTACTTC; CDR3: CASSPSLGSTIYPYEQYF
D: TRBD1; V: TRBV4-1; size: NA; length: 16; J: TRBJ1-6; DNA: TGCGCCAGCACTCGGACAGGGGGGATCGTTAATTCACCCCTCCACTTT; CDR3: CASTRTGGIVNSPLHF
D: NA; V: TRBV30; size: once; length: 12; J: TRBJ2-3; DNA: TGTGCCTGGACCCCTAGCACAGATACGCAGTATTTT; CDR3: CAWTPSTDTQYF
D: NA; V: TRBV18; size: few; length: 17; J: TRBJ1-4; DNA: TGTGCCAGCTCACCTAGTAGGACAGTATCCGGTAATGAAAAACTGTTTTTT; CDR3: CASSPSRTVSGNEKLFF
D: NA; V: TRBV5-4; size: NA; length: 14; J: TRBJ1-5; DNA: TGTGCCAGCGGCCCGGAGGGAAGCAATCAGCCCCAGCATTTT; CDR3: CASGPEGSNQPQHF
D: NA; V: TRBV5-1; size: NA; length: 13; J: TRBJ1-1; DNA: TGCGCCAGCAGGAGTGTCACGGGGACTGAAGCTTTCTTT; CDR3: CASRSVTGTEAFF
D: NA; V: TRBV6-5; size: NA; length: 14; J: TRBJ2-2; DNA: TGTGCCAGCTCGGGGGTTATTAACACCGGGGAGCTGTTTTTT; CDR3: CASSGVINTGELFF
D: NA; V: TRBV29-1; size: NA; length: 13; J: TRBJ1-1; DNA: TGCAGCGTTGCTCACAGTATGAACACTGAAGCTTTCTTT; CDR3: CSVAHSMNTEAFF
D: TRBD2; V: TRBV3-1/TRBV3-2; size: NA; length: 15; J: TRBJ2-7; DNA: TGTGCCAGCAGCCCGACTAGCGGGGGGGCTGTCGAGCAGTACTTC; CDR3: CASSPTSGGAVEQYF
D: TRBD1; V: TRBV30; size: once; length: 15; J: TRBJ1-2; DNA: TGTGCCTGGAGTCGGACAGGTATCTTCGATTTTGGCTACACCTTC; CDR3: CAWSRTGIFDFGYTF